These T cell receptor beta chains were read from a single sample in a study of blood T cell repertoires in COVID-19. Some clones are missing from TCRdb's copy, which holds only in-frame ones; the method was immunoSEQ multiplex PCR. The data hold more than 250,000 clones, with 82% observed a single time. The specimen sequenced was PBMCs or T cells enriched from blood (not recorded which). The receptor set was obtained from a man aged 40-50 years who had been exposed to COVID-19. CDR3s include the opening cysteine and the closing phenylalanine or tryptophan. Each record gives: clone size, V gene, J gene, D gene, CDR3 protein, CDR3 DNA. D genes are given only for firm matches. The listing skips clone size in some rows; elsewhere it reads once, few, many or a size class.

clone_size: NA; v_call: TRBV3-1/TRBV3-2; j_call: TRBJ2-7; d_call: TRBD2; cdr3_aa: CASSQGGRATYEQYF; cdr3_nt: TGTGCCAGCAGCCAAGGCGGGAGGGCCACCTACGAGCAGTACTTC
clone_size: NA; v_call: TRBV14; j_call: TRBJ1-1; d_call: TRBD1; cdr3_aa: CASSQLQGRNTEAFF; cdr3_nt: TGTGCCAGCAGCCAGCTACAGGGGCGGAACACTGAAGCTTTCTTT
clone_size: NA; v_call: TRBV5-8; j_call: TRBJ2-7; d_call: TRBD1; cdr3_aa: CASSLVWTGGTAQYF; cdr3_nt: TGTGCCAGCAGCTTGGTATGGACAGGGGGGACTGCGCAGTACTTC
clone_size: NA; v_call: TRBV25-1; j_call: TRBJ1-1; d_call: NA; cdr3_aa: CASSETTPKFEAFF; cdr3_nt: TGTGCCAGCAGTGAAACGACTCCTAAATTTGAAGCTTTCTTT
clone_size: NA; v_call: TRBV4-2; j_call: TRBJ1-3; d_call: TRBD1; cdr3_aa: CASSRDRINTIYF; cdr3_nt: TGTGCCAGCAGCCGGGACAGGATTAACACCATATATTTT
clone_size: NA; v_call: TRBV18; j_call: TRBJ2-1; d_call: TRBD2; cdr3_aa: CASSPAFLAGEGKQFF; cdr3_nt: TGTGCCAGCTCACCCGCTTTTCTGGCGGGAGAGGGGAAGCAGTTCTTC
clone_size: NA; v_call: TRBV28; j_call: TRBJ2-3; d_call: NA; cdr3_aa: CASSPSRRQDTQYF; cdr3_nt: TGTGCCAGCAGCCCTTCTAGGCGTCAAGATACGCAGTATTTT
clone_size: NA; v_call: TRBV3-1/TRBV3-2; j_call: TRBJ1-4; d_call: TRBD1; cdr3_aa: CASSPHDRVREKLFF; cdr3_nt: TGTGCCAGCTCCCCCCATGACAGGGTTCGAGAAAAACTGTTTTTT
clone_size: NA; v_call: TRBV7-9; j_call: TRBJ2-2; d_call: NA; cdr3_aa: CASSFQAGSHTGELFF; cdr3_nt: TGTGCCAGCAGCTTTCAGGCAGGGTCACACACCGGGGAGCTGTTTTTT
clone_size: NA; v_call: TRBV24-1; j_call: TRBJ2-1; d_call: NA; cdr3_aa: CATSDYGVTNEQFF; cdr3_nt: TGTGCCACCAGTGATTACGGGGTAACCAATGAGCAGTTCTTC
clone_size: NA; v_call: TRBV10-3; j_call: TRBJ1-1; d_call: NA; cdr3_aa: CATQGLTEAFF; cdr3_nt: TGTGCCACCCAGGGGCTCACTGAAGCTTTCTTT
clone_size: NA; v_call: TRBV6-5; j_call: TRBJ2-3; d_call: TRBD2; cdr3_aa: CASLGTSGRKDTQYF; cdr3_nt: TGTGCCAGCTTAGGGACTAGCGGGAGAAAAGATACGCAGTATTTT
clone_size: few; v_call: TRBV7-9; j_call: TRBJ1-2; d_call: TRBD1; cdr3_aa: CASSPPGQSTYGYTF; cdr3_nt: TGTGCCAGCAGCCCGCCGGGACAGAGCACTTATGGCTACACCTTC
clone_size: NA; v_call: TRBV7-9; j_call: TRBJ2-6; d_call: NA; cdr3_aa: CASSSGRGSGANVLTF; cdr3_nt: TGTGCCAGCAGCTCGGGTAGGGGCTCTGGGGCCAACGTCCTGACTTTC
clone_size: NA; v_call: TRBV6-5; j_call: TRBJ2-7; d_call: NA; cdr3_aa: CASSYTSQLSYEQYF; cdr3_nt: TGTGCCAGCAGTTACACATCACAGCTCTCCTACGAGCAGTACTTC
clone_size: NA; v_call: TRBV24-1; j_call: TRBJ2-1; d_call: TRBD2; cdr3_aa: CATSPRGGLTNLEQFF; cdr3_nt: TGTGCCACCAGTCCTCGGGGGGGACTGACTAATCTTGAGCAGTTCTTC
clone_size: NA; v_call: TRBV7-5; j_call: TRBJ1-4; d_call: NA; cdr3_aa: CVRITSSRVRGRLNTNEKLFF; cdr3_nt: TGTGTCAGAATAACCTCGTCGCGGGTGCGGGGGCGCTTGAATACTAATGAAAAACTGTTTTTT
clone_size: few; v_call: TRBV6-5; j_call: TRBJ2-7; d_call: TRBD2; cdr3_aa: CASSSYSGSRYEQYF; cdr3_nt: TGTGCCAGCAGCTCCTATAGCGGGAGTCGGTACGAGCAGTACTTC
clone_size: NA; v_call: TRBV10-3; j_call: TRBJ2-7; d_call: NA; cdr3_aa: CAISISGNEQYF; cdr3_nt: TGTGCCATCAGTATTTCAGGGAACGAGCAGTACTTC
clone_size: NA; v_call: TRBV5-1; j_call: TRBJ1-2; d_call: TRBD1; cdr3_aa: CASSPADRGYGYTF; cdr3_nt: TGCGCCAGCAGCCCAGCAGACAGGGGCTATGGCTACACCTTC
clone_size: NA; v_call: TRBV13; j_call: TRBJ2-7; d_call: NA; cdr3_aa: CASSSGQTYEQYF; cdr3_nt: TGTGCCAGCAGCTCAGGACAGACCTACGAGCAGTACTTC
clone_size: NA; v_call: TRBV7-8; j_call: TRBJ2-7; d_call: TRBD2; cdr3_aa: CASSLGTAGVSEQYF; cdr3_nt: TGTGCCAGCAGCTTAGGGACTGCGGGGGTGAGCGAGCAGTACTTC
clone_size: NA; v_call: TRBV2; j_call: TRBJ2-2; d_call: NA; cdr3_aa: CASTFQGTNTGELFF; cdr3_nt: TGTGCCAGCACTTTTCAGGGGACGAACACCGGGGAGCTGTTTTTT
clone_size: NA; v_call: TRBV5-1; j_call: TRBJ2-1; d_call: NA; cdr3_aa: CASSPLSLGRNEQFF; cdr3_nt: TGCGCCAGCAGCCCTCTTTCGTTAGGGAGAAATGAGCAGTTCTTC
clone_size: NA; v_call: TRBV5-1; j_call: TRBJ1-5; d_call: NA; cdr3_aa: CASSLSGQPQHF; cdr3_nt: TGCGCCAGCAGCTTGTCAGGCCAGCCCCAGCATTTT
clone_size: once; v_call: TRBV18; j_call: TRBJ1-4; d_call: TRBD1; cdr3_aa: CASSPDRQGGEKLFF; cdr3_nt: TGTGCCAGCTCACCGGACCGACAGGGAGGTGAAAAACTGTTTTTT
clone_size: few; v_call: TRBV5-6; j_call: TRBJ1-1; d_call: NA; cdr3_aa: CASSLRGGLNTEAFF; cdr3_nt: TGTGCCAGCAGCTTGCGGGGGGGTCTTAACACTGAAGCTTTCTTT
clone_size: NA; v_call: TRBV5-6; j_call: TRBJ2-1; d_call: NA; cdr3_aa: CASSPSRYGEQFF; cdr3_nt: TGTGCCAGCAGCCCGTCTCGGTACGGTGAGCAGTTCTTC
clone_size: NA; v_call: TRBV18; j_call: TRBJ1-2; d_call: NA; cdr3_aa: CASSPPGNFYGYTF; cdr3_nt: TGTGCCAGCTCACCACCTGGCAATTTCTATGGCTACACCTTC